The 32 T cell receptor beta chains in this list originate from one sample, sequenced in a study of lymphopenia after photon versus proton radiotherapy. The repertoire was sequenced with immunoSEQ multiplex PCR; TCRdb's copy has only in-frame clones and lacks some. The sample has 55,000 to 75,000 clones, approximately 91% seen once. Material: peripheral blood, obtained from a patient treated with photon-based radiotherapy. These receptors originate from a woman in her sixties or seventies with pancreatic cancer.

The rearrangement links TRBV18 to TRBJ2-5, with TRBD1 matching over 8 bases. Judging by the DNA end, TRBJ2-7 fits better; the J call may be wrong. This CDR3 spans 15 amino acids. Germline-derived CDR1 and CDR2 are KGHSH and LQKENI. The DNA for the CDR3 is TGTGCCAGCTCACCACCGATGGGCAGGGGGCACGAGCAGTACTTC. Translated, it gives CASSPPMGRGHEQYF.

This chain connects TRBV19 to TRBJ1-2; D remains unclear. Trimming cost V 6 bases and J 5 bases, with 7 bases left between them. The CDR3 loop spans 11 amino acids. CDR1 and CDR2 (germline): LNHDA, SQIVND (reference sequence). CDR3 in DNA: TGTGCCAGTAGGGATTTTTATGGCTACACCTTC. It specifies CASRDFYGYTF.

This chain joins TRBV5-8 and TRBJ2-5; D gene unclear. Looked up from germline, CDR1 is SGHTS and CDR2 is YDEGEE. V shed 4 bases and J shed 3 bases, with 7 bases lying between them. This CDR3 region has 12 residues. The CDR3 here is CASSHIEETQYF. DNA of the CDR3: TGTGCCAGCAGCCACATTGAAGAGACCCAGTACTTC.

The J gene is TRBJ1-5, the V gene TRBV5-5, with a weak D call TRBD1 (5 bases). Between the trimmed V and J ends, which lost 1 base and 7 bases, there was a span of 12 bases. The germline V gene encodes CDR1 SGHKS and CDR2 YYEKEE (reference sequence). This CDR3 comprises 14 residues. The DNA for the CDR3 is TGTGCCAGCAGCTTGTTGGGGGATAGCCAGCCCCAGCATTTT. Translation: CASSLLGDSQPQHF.

This chain uses TRBV13 with TRBJ1-2; D might be TRBD1 (6 bases). Germline-derived CDR1 and CDR2 are PRHDT and FYEKMQ (reference sequence). V lost 5 bases and J lost 2, with 12 bases in between. The CDR3 runs 14 residues. CDR3 coding DNA: TGTGCCAGCAGCCGAGACAGGACAAACTATGGCTACACCTTC. This sequence encodes CASSRDRTNYGYTF.

The CDR3 DNA sequence: TGCGCCAGCAGCTTGTGGCCAGGGGGCAACTATGGCTACACCTTC. It yields the protein CASSLWPGGNYGYTF. The chain recombines TRBV5-1 with TRBJ1-2, with TRBD1 matching over 8 bases. CDR1 SGHRS and CDR2 YFSETQ come from the germline V gene. This CDR3 is 15 amino acids long. The junction had 4 bases not matched to a gene; V was cut back by 1 base and J by 2 bases.

The chain carries TRBV2 and TRBJ2-6; D is unclear. Trimming removed 4 bases from V and 4 bases from J, with 5 bases in between. This CDR3 spans 13 amino acids. Looked up from germline, CDR1 is SNHLY and CDR2 is FYNNEI. The CDR3, as DNA: TGTGCCAGCAGTGTTAGAGGGGCCAACGTCCTGACTTTC. Translation: CASSVRGANVLTF.

The chain is built from TRBV2 and TRBJ2-3; 7 bases line up with TRBD2. The CDR3 has 16 residues. V lost 5 bases and J lost 0; bases outside the gene matches: 8. Germline CDR1 reads SNHLY; CDR2 reads FYNNEI. The CDR3 bases are TGTGCCAGCAGTCGAACTAGCGTCCCTAGCACAGATACGCAGTATTTT. Amino acid sequence: CASSRTSVPSTDTQYF.

The chain combines TRBV5-4 with TRBJ2-7; 7 bases agree with TRBD2. Germline lookup yields CDR1 SGHNT and CDR2 YYREEE (reference sequence). Unmatched junction bases numbered 11, after V lost 4 bases and J lost 4 bases. There are 15 residues in the CDR3. CDR3 DNA: TGTGCCAGCAGCCCTGGCGGCGGGAGAGGGTACGAGCAGTACTTC. Translating it yields CASSPGGGRGYEQYF.

J is TRBJ1-2 and V is TRBV9; 7 nucleotides match TRBD1. This CDR3 contains 13 residues. The germline CDR1 and CDR2 sequences are SGDLS and YYNGEE. V lost 2 bases, J lost 8 bases, and 6 bases stayed unmatched. The CDR3 sequence is CASSVETGFGYTF. The CDR3, as DNA: TGTGCCAGCAGCGTTGAGACAGGGTTCGGCTACACCTTC. Full variable domain (rest looked up from reference TRBV9 and TRBJ1-2): DSGVTQTPKHLITATGQRVTLRCSPRSGDLSVYWYQQSLDQGLQFLIQYYNGEERAKGNILERFSAQQFPDLHSELNLSSLELGDSALYFCASSVETGFGYTFGSGTRLTVV.

This chain uses TRBV19 with TRBJ2-4; D unclear. Trimming stripped 6 bases from V and 2 bases from J, with 8 bases between. Germline CDR1 LNHDA, CDR2 SQIVND (reference sequence). CDR3 length: 13 residues. The CDR3 DNA reads TGTGCCAGTAGCCCAGGTTCCAAAAACATTCAGTACTTC. Its protein product is CASSPGSKNIQYF.

The chain combines TRBV14 with TRBJ2-7; 9 bases align to TRBD2. The CDR3 is 14 amino acids. V gave up 4 bases and J gave up 4 bases; unmatched junction bases: 5. CDR1 is SGHDN and CDR2 is FVKESK in the germline V gene. The CDR3 sequence is CASSLVSGSYEQYF. The CDR3 DNA follows: TGTGCCAGCAGCCTAGTTAGCGGGAGTTACGAGCAGTACTTC.

This chain links TRBV23-1 with TRBJ2-2; TRBD1 might be the D (6 bases). TRBV23-1 is an ORF, with its function uncertain. The V end lost 3 bases, the J end lost 3 bases, and 26 bases lay between the germline ends. The CDR3 contains 20 residues. The CDR3 region is CASSQAGVHFPCPYTGELFF. The DNA of the CDR3 is TGCGCCAGCAGTCAGGCAGGGGTGCATTTCCCCTGTCCGTACACCGGGGAGCTGTTTTTT.

This clone appeared once. The chain links TRBV5-1 to TRBJ2-3; maybe TRBD2 (5 bases). Per the germline V gene, CDR1 is SGHRS and CDR2 is YFSETQ. The CDR3 has 15 residues. V was pared by 6 bases and J by 0 bases, with 14 bases between. CDR3 loop: CASTIWRSSTDTQYF. As DNA, the CDR3 is TGCGCCAGCACCATTTGGAGGTCTAGCACAGATACGCAGTATTTT.

The rearrangement uses TRBV29-1 and TRBJ1-2; D is unclear. The CDR3 runs 12 residues. Trimming shortened V by 4 bases and J by 1 base, and 7 bases separated the two germline ends. Germline CDR1 is SQVTM and CDR2 is ANQGSEA. The CDR3 DNA follows: TGCAGCGTTGTAGAAGTTAACTATGGCTACACCTTC. Protein sequence: CSVVEVNYGYTF.

The chain is built from TRBV15 and TRBJ2-3; a weak D match, TRBD1 (6 bases). The CDR3 contains 15 residues. The V and J ends lost 8 bases and 2 bases respectively, with 17 bases between them. The germline CDR1 and CDR2 sequences are LNHNV and YYDKDF (reference sequence). The CDR3 sequence is CATLKTGHLTDTQYF. CDR3 nucleotide sequence: TGTGCCACCTTAAAGACAGGACACCTCACAGATACGCAGTATTTT.

The V gene is TRBV2, the J gene TRBJ2-1; the match to TRBD2 covers 11 bases. The CDR3 is 13 amino acids. The V gene end was trimmed by 8 bases and the J gene end by 10 bases; junction bases not matched to a gene: 7. Per the germline V gene, CDR1 is SNHLY and CDR2 is FYNNEI. CDR3 bases: TGTGCCAGCCGGGGGCTAGCGGGAGGAGAGCAGTTCTTC. Its translation is CASRGLAGGEQFF. Using reference TRBV2 and TRBJ2-1 for the parts outside the CDR3, the full variable domain is EPEVTQTPSHQVTQMGQEVILRCVPISNHLYFYWYRQILGQKVEFLVSFYNNEISEKSEIFDDQFSVERPDGSNFTLKIRSTKLEDSAMYFCASRGLAGGEQFFGPGTRLTVL.

The chain couples TRBV7-2 to TRBJ2-5; D not certain. V lost 5 bases to trimming and J lost 0 bases, with 4 bases between them. This CDR3 region has 12 residues. Germline CDR1 is SGHTA and CDR2 is FQGNSA. CDR3: CASSLHQETQYF. CDR3 DNA: TGTGCCAGCAGCCTTCACCAAGAGACCCAGTACTTC.

This chain uses TRBV28 with TRBJ2-2, with D maybe TRBD1 (5 bases). CDR1 is MDHEN and CDR2 is SYDVKM in the germline V gene. V was clipped by 4 bases and J by 5 bases, with 11 bases between them. The CDR3 loop spans 14 amino acids. The CDR3, as DNA: TGTGCCAGCAGTTCAGGGCATGTAACCGGGGAGCTGTTTTTT. It is translated as CASSSGHVTGELFF.

This chain joins TRBV11-2 and TRBJ1-1, with TRBD1 matching 11 bases. Looked up from germline, CDR1 is SGHAT and CDR2 is FQNNGV. V lost 3 bases to trimming and J lost 5 bases; unmatched junction nucleotides: 5. This CDR3 has 15 residues. The CDR3 nucleotides read TGTGCCAGCAGCTTCCGGACAGGGGGCACGACTGAAGCTTTCTTT. It yields the protein CASSFRTGGTTEAFF.

The chain combines TRBV12-5 with TRBJ2-3, with 7 positions matching TRBD1. V was clipped by 1 base and J by 5 bases; unmatched bases: 0. Germline V gene lookup returns CDR1 LGHNT and CDR2 FRNRAP. The CDR3 runs to 13 residues. The CDR3 here is CASGLGQGDTQYF. CDR3 nucleotides: TGTGCTAGTGGTTTGGGACAGGGAGATACGCAGTATTTT.

The V gene is TRBV5-1, the J gene TRBJ2-2; a weak D match, TRBD1 (5 bases). CDR3 size: 16 residues. The V end was cut by 0 bases, the J end by 5 bases, with 14 bases between. The V gene's germline CDR1 is SGHRS and CDR2 YFSETQ. CDR3 loop: CASSLGQGAWTGELFF. The CDR3 DNA sequence: TGCGCCAGCAGCTTGGGGCAGGGCGCGTGGACCGGGGAGCTGTTTTTT.

The chain couples TRBV5-4 to TRBJ1-3; D remains ambiguous. V was trimmed by 4 bases and J by 4 bases, leaving 6 bases between them. From germline, CDR1 is SGHNT and CDR2 YYREEE (reference sequence). CDR3 length equals 12 residues. The DNA of the CDR3 is TGTGCCAGCAGCCCCGGCGGAAACACCATATATTTT. Amino acid sequence: CASSPGGNTIYF.

The gene calls are TRBV11-2 and TRBJ2-3; 7 nucleotides line up with TRBD2. V was clipped by 0 bases and J by 11 bases; unmatched bases: 8. Germline loops: CDR1 SGHAT, CDR2 FQNNGV. The CDR3 totals 14 residues. The CDR3: CASSLDATTGGQYF. The CDR3 DNA follows: TGTGCCAGCAGCTTAGATGCGACCACGGGGGGGCAGTATTTT.

This rearrangement joins TRBV28 to TRBJ1-1; D gene uncertain. Germline CDR1 MDHEN, CDR2 SYDVKM. The CDR3 is 16 amino acids. The V end was cut by 3 bases, the J end by 4 bases, with 18 bases between. CDR3 loop: CASSFGVTGGSTEAFF. In DNA form, the CDR3 reads TGTGCCAGCAGTTTCGGTGTTACCGGAGGGAGCACTGAAGCTTTCTTT.

The rearrangement links TRBV7-9 to TRBJ1-1; 9 positions agree with TRBD1. The CDR3 totals 18 residues. The trim removed 5 bases at V and 1 base at J, leaving 14 bases unmatched. From germline, CDR1 is SEHNR and CDR2 FQNEAQ (reference sequence). DNA for the CDR3: TGTGCCAGCAGCCCCTCCGGGACAGGGTGGGGAAAGAACACTGAAGCTTTCTTT. Amino acids: CASSPSGTGWGKNTEAFF.

The chain recombines TRBV7-8 with TRBJ2-7; D gene ambiguous. Germline assignment: CDR1 SGHVS and CDR2 FQNEAQ. With 0 bases removed from V and 2 bases from J, the gap between germline ends came to 17 bases. The CDR3 covers 17 residues. CDR3 in DNA: TGTGCCAGCAGCTTAGCTTATATGGCAGTACGAACCTACGAGCAGTACTTC. Protein sequence: CASSLAYMAVRTYEQYF.

The chain recombines TRBV4-3 with TRBJ2-7; 7 bases align to TRBD2. The length of the CDR3 is 15 residues. The germline gives CDR1 LGHNA, CDR2 YSLEER. J was trimmed by 2 bases and V by 4 bases; bases with no gene match: 8. The CDR3 DNA follows: TGCGCCAGCAGCCGTTCTGGGAGCGGGGCCTACGAGCAGTACTTC. Translated: CASSRSGSGAYEQYF.

The V call is TRBV9, the J call TRBJ2-7; 11 bases agree with TRBD2. This CDR3 is 15 amino acids long. The J segment lost 3 bases and the V segment lost 4 bases, leaving 6 bases of the junction unmatched. From germline, CDR1 is SGDLS and CDR2 YYNGEE. The CDR3 here is CASSPTGTSGYEQYF. CDR3 DNA sequence: TGTGCCAGCAGCCCCACCGGGACTAGCGGCTACGAGCAGTACTTC.

This clone was found a few times. The chain is built from TRBV10-3 and TRBJ2-7; D is unclear. The germline gives CDR1 ENHRY, CDR2 SYGVKD. This CDR3 has 11 amino acids. Trimming cost V 8 bases and J 0 bases, with 5 bases left between them. CDR3 bases: TGTGCCATCGGGGACTCCTACGAGCAGTACTTC. Translation gives CAIGDSYEQYF.

This clone was counted a single time. The J gene is TRBJ1-1, the V gene TRBV5-1; D is perhaps TRBD1 (5 bases). The ends were cut back, 1 base at V and 4 bases at J, with 8 bases in the middle. The CDR3 totals 13 residues. CDR1 is SGHRS, CDR2 YFSETQ, per germline. The DNA of the CDR3 is TGCGCCAGCAGCTTGAATGGGGCCACTGAAGCTTTCTTT. It specifies CASSLNGATEAFF.

This chain uses TRBV6-5 with TRBJ1-2, with 7 bases that match TRBD1. The ends lost 6 bases at V and 2 bases at J; junction bases unmatched: 6. Germline CDR1 and CDR2: MNHEY and SVGAGI. The CDR3 has 14 amino acids. The DNA of the CDR3 is TGTGCCAGCAGGAGGGAACAGGGGAACTATGGCTACACCTTC. Amino acids: CASRREQGNYGYTF.